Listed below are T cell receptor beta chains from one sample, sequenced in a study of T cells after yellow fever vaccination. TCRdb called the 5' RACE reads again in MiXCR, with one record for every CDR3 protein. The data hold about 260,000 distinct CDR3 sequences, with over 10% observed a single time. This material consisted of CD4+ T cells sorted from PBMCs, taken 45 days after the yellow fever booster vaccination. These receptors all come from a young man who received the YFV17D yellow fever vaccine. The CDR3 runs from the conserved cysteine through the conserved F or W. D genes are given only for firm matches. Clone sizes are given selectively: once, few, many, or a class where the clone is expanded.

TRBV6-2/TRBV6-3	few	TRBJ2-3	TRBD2	CASSYNGLAPTDTQYF	TGTGCCAGCAGTTACAACGGACTAGCGCCCACAGATACGCAGTATTTT
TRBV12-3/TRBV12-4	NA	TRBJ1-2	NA	CASSARSGTNFYGYTF	TGTGCCAGCAGTGCACGCTCAGGGACCAACTTCTATGGCTACACCTTC
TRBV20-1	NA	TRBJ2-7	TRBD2	CSASLGGSPYEQYF	TGCAGTGCTAGTTTGGGGGGGTCCCCCTACGAGCAGTACTTC
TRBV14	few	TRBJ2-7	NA	CASSPGVSRREQYF	TGTGCCAGCAGCCCGGGGGTTTCGAGGAGGGAGCAGTACTTC
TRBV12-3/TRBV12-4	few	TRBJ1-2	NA	CASSPGRWYGYTF	TGTGCCAGCAGTCCTGGACGCTGGTATGGCTACACCTTC
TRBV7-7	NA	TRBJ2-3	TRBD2	CASSLLAGGRADTQYF	TGTGCCAGCAGCTTACTAGCGGGAGGGCGCGCAGATACGCAGTATTTT
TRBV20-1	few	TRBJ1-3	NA	CSGRSGNTIYF	TGCAGTGGCCGCTCTGGAAACACCATATATTTT
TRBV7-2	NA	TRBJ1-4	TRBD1	CASSLVRGTGNEKLFF	TGTGCCAGCAGCTTAGTGCGCGGGACAGGGAATGAAAAACTGTTTTTT
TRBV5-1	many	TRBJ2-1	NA	CASSLDRYNEQFF	TGTGCCAGCAGCTTAGACAGATACAATGAGCAGTTCTTC
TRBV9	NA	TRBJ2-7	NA	CASSVDLDKRYYEQYF	TGTGCCAGCAGCGTGGACCTCGACAAAAGGTACTACGAGCAGTACTTC
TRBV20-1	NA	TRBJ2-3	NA	CSAHHSDTQYF	TGCAGTGCCCACCACTCCGATACGCAGTATTTT
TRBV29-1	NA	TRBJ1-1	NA	CSTPEYPGGTEAFF	TGCAGCACGCCAGAATACCCGGGGGGAACTGAAGCTTTCTTT
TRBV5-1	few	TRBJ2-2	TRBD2	CASTRGLAGVSTGELFF	TGCGCCAGTACCCGCGGACTAGCGGGAGTGAGTACCGGGGAGCTGTTTTTT
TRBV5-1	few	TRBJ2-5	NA	CASSLQGGGETQYF	TGCGCCAGCAGCTTACAGGGAGGAGGCGAGACCCAGTACTTC
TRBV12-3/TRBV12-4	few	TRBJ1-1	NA	CASSFPKTGKVTEAFF	TGTGCCAGCAGTTTTCCCAAAACAGGGAAAGTTACTGAAGCTTTCTTT
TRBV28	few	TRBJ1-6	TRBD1	CASSRQGVGSPLHF	TGTGCCAGCAGCCGACAGGGAGTCGGTTCACCCCTCCACTTT
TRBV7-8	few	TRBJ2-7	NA	CASSLIIPKHTYEQYF	TGTGCCAGCAGCTTAATCATCCCAAAGCATACCTACGAGCAGTACTTC
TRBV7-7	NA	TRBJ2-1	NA	CASSFNGGNEQFF	TGTGCTAGCAGCTTTAACGGAGGCAATGAGCAGTTCTTC
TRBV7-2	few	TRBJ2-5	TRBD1	CASRKGGQETQYF	TGTGCCAGCAGAAAAGGGGGCCAGGAGACCCAGTACTTC
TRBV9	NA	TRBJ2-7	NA	CASSVGWRDEQYF	TGTGCCAGCAGCGTAGGTTGGCGGGACGAGCAGTACTTC
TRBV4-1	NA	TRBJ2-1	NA	CASSRGQGAGEQFF	TGCGCCAGCAGCCGAGGCCAGGGAGCGGGTGAACAGTTCTTC
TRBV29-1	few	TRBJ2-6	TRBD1	CSVARDRAGANVLTF	TGCAGCGTTGCCAGGGACAGGGCTGGGGCCAACGTCCTGACTTTC
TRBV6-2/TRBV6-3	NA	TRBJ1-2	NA	CASSRGQPYGYTF	TGTGCCAGCAGCCGTGGACAGCCCTATGGCTACACCTTC
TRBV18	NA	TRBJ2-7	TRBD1	CASSTQQGGSYEQYF	TGTGCCAGCTCAACCCAACAGGGGGGCTCCTACGAGCAGTACTTC
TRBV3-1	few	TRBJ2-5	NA	CASSRKGGGQYF	TGTGCCAGCAGCAGAAAGGGGGGAGGCCAGTACTTC
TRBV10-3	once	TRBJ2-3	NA	CAISDRESDTQYF	TGTGCCATCAGTGACAGGGAATCAGATACGCAGTATTTT
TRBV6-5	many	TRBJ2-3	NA	CASSYGLGNTQYF	TGTGCCAGCAGTTACGGACTCGGGAATACGCAGTATTTT
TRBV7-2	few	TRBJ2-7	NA	CASTVGAAYEQYF	TGTGCCAGCACCGTAGGAGCTGCCTACGAGCAGTACTTC
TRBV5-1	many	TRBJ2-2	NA	CASTLAGGELFF	TGCGCCAGCACTCTGGCGGGCGGGGAGCTGTTTTTT
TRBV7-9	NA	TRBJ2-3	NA	CASSFGAPYTDTQYF	TGTGCCAGCAGCTTCGGGGCCCCCTACACAGATACGCAGTATTTT
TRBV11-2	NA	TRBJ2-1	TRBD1	CASSEPLGQGAYNEQFF	TGTGCCAGCAGCGAACCCTTAGGACAGGGGGCCTACAATGAGCAGTTCTTC
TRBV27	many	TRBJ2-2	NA	CASSFNTGELFF	TGTGCCAGCAGTTTCAACACCGGGGAGCTGTTTTTT
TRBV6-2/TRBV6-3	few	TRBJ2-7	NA	CASSYREQYF	TGTGCCAGCAGTTACCGCGAGCAGTACTTC
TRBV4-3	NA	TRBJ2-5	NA	CASSHSLPVGETQYF	TGCGCCAGCAGCCACTCTTTGCCGGTGGGCGAGACCCAGTACTTC
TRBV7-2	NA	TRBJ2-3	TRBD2	CASSFPSGLTDTQYF	TGTGCCAGCAGCTTCCCTAGCGGACTCACAGATACGCAGTATTTT
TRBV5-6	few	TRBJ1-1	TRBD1	CASSLGDRENTEAFF	TGTGCCAGCAGCTTGGGTGACAGGGAGAACACTGAAGCTTTCTTT
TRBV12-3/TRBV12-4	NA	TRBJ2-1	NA	CASVGRGGNYNEQFF	TGTGCCAGCGTGGGAAGGGGGGGGAACTACAATGAGCAGTTCTTC
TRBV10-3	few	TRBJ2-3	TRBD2	CAITTSGRALDTQYF	TGTGCCATCACCACTAGCGGGAGGGCCCTAGATACGCAGTATTTT
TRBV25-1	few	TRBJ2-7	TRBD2	CASSIMAGESVQYF	TGTGCCAGCTCGATAATGGCGGGAGAGTCGGTGCAGTACTTC
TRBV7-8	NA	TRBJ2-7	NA	CASSPDWAGTYEQYF	TGTGCCAGCAGCCCTGACTGGGCAGGAACCTACGAGCAGTACTTC
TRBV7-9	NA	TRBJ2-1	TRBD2	CASSAGGSYNEQFF	TGTGCCAGCAGCGCGGGAGGGTCCTACAATGAGCAGTTCTTC
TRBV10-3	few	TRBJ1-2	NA	CAISESTPPNYGYTF	TGTGCCATCAGTGAGTCTACCCCACCTAACTATGGCTACACCTTC
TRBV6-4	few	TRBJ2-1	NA	CASSDSGTSKNNEQFF	TGTGCCAGCAGTGACTCAGGGACTTCGAAGAACAATGAGCAGTTCTTC
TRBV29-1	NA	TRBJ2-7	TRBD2	CSVSTSERSTEQYF	TGCAGCGTTTCTACTAGCGAGAGGTCTACGGAGCAGTACTTC
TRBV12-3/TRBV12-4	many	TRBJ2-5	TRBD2	CASSPGTSGRATETQYF	TGTGCCAGCAGTCCCGGGACTAGCGGGAGGGCCACAGAGACCCAGTACTTC
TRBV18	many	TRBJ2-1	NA	CASSPLALGYNEQFF	TGTGCCAGCTCACCCTTAGCGTTAGGCTACAATGAGCAGTTCTTC
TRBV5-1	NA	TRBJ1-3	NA	CASSLESPGNTIYF	TGCGCCAGCAGCTTGGAGTCTCCTGGAAACACCATATATTTT
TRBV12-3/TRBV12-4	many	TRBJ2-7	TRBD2	CASSSSGGPYEQYF	TGTGCCAGCAGTTCTAGCGGGGGCCCCTACGAGCAGTACTTC
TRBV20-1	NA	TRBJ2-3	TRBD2	CSALSMAGGPDTQYF	TGCAGTGCTCTCTCCATGGCGGGAGGGCCAGATACGCAGTATTTT
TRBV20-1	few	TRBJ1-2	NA	CSASLWDGTFNYGYTF	TGCAGTGCTAGCCTATGGGACGGCACTTTTAACTATGGCTACACCTTC
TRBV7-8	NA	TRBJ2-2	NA	CASRPGHRSLDTGELFF	TGTGCCAGCAGACCCGGACACCGGAGTCTGGACACCGGGGAGCTGTTTTTT
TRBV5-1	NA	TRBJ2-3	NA	CASSLLTASTDTQYF	TGCGCCAGCAGCTTGTTAACGGCTAGCACAGATACGCAGTATTTT
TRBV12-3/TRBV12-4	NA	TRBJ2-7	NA	CASSLGGDSYEQYF	TGTGCCAGCAGTTTAGGGGGAGACTCCTACGAGCAGTACTTC
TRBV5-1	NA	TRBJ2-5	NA	CASSLNGQEETQYF	TGCGCCAGCAGCTTGAACGGACAAGAAGAGACCCAGTACTTC
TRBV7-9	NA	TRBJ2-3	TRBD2	CASSAGLAGNTDTQYF	TGTGCCAGCAGCGCGGGACTAGCGGGGAACACAGATACGCAGTATTTT